These 19 T cell receptor beta chains came from one sample sequenced in a study of shared clonotypes between healthy human individuals. Using immunoSEQ multiplex PCR, the repertoire was profiled, and TCRdb retains in-frame clones only, with some absent. This sample has about 470,000 clones, with roughly three quarters found just once. The sample consisted of PBMCs. The receptors stem from a woman in her thirties or forties in good health. Some clones in this sample may be carry-over from other donors' samples.

The chain carries TRBV11-2 and TRBJ1-5, with D unclear. The CDR3 length is 13 residues. Trimming left V 3 bases short and J 3 bases short, with 6 bases between. The germline gives CDR1 SGHAT, CDR2 FQNNGV. The CDR3 loop is CASSFKPNQPQHF. For the CDR3, the DNA is TGTGCCAGCAGCTTTAAACCCAATCAGCCCCAGCATTTT.

This clone was detected only once. V usage is TRBV7-3 and J usage is TRBJ2-3, with TRBD2 matching over 10 bases. CDR1 is SGHTA and CDR2 is FQGTGA in the germline V gene. This CDR3 is 15 amino acids long. The ends lost 4 bases at V and 1 base at J; junction bases unmatched: 2. The CDR3 spells CASSSLAGRTDTQYF. CDR3 DNA sequence: TGTGCCAGCAGCTCACTAGCGGGACGCACAGATACGCAGTATTTT.

The chain employs TRBV28 and TRBJ2-7, with TRBD1 identical over 7 bases. V lost 7 bases, J lost 3 bases, and 9 bases stayed unmatched. CDR3 length: 14 residues. Per the germline V gene, CDR1 is MDHEN and CDR2 is SYDVKM. The CDR3 protein is CASTRGGQSYEQYF. In nucleotides, the CDR3 is TGTGCCAGCACCCGAGGGGGACAGAGCTACGAGCAGTACTTC.

The CDR3 loop reads CASSLAKTSTDTQYF. The CDR3 nucleotides are TGCGCCAGCAGCTTGGCCAAGACAAGCACAGATACGCAGTATTTT. V gene TRBV5-1 combines with J gene TRBJ2-3; the D is unclear. Germline-derived CDR1 and CDR2 are SGHRS and YFSETQ. The CDR3 has 15 residues. Trimming removed 0 bases at V and 0 bases at J, with 8 bases between.

The chain has TRBV7-2 and TRBJ2-3; 7 bases are shared with TRBD1. V shed 2 bases and J 3 bases; nucleotides not matched to a gene: 5. The CDR3 totals 15 residues. Germline values: CDR1 SGHTA, CDR2 FQGNSA. CDR3 nucleotide sequence: TGTGCCAGCAGCTTAACCGGGACAGTGACAGATACGCAGTATTTT. Translated: CASSLTGTVTDTQYF. The full variable domain, in which reference TRBV7-2 and TRBJ2-3 provide the parts outside the CDR3, is GAGVSQSPSNKVTEKGKDVELRCDPISGHTALYWYRQSLGQGLEFLIYFQGNSAPDKSGLPSDRFSAERTGGSVSTLTIQRTQQEDSAVYLCASSLTGTVTDTQYFGPGTRLTVL.

This chain joins TRBV2 and TRBJ1-5, with 11 bases matching TRBD1. CDR1 and CDR2 (germline): SNHLY, FYNNEI. V lost 4 bases to trimming and J lost 8 bases; unmatched junction nucleotides: 4. The CDR3 has 14 residues. For the CDR3, the DNA is TGTGCCAGCAGTGCTTGGGACAGGGGGGAGCCCCAGCATTTT. This gives the protein CASSAWDRGEPQHF. Looking up the rest from reference TRBV2 and TRBJ1-5 gives the full variable domain: EPEVTQTPSHQVTQMGQEVILRCVPISNHLYFYWYRQILGQKVEFLVSFYNNEISEKSEIFDDQFSVERPDGSNFTLKIRSTKLEDSAMYFCASSAWDRGEPQHFGDGTRLSIL.

CDR3 DNA sequence: TGTGCCAGCAGCCAACTGTACCACACAGGGTCTAACTATGGCTACACCTTC. Translating it yields CASSQLYHTGSNYGYTF. The chain is built from TRBV14 and TRBJ1-2; D is possibly TRBD1 (6 bases). Germline CDR1 reads SGHDN; CDR2 reads FVKESK. The CDR3 has 17 amino acids. Trimming stripped 2 bases from V and 0 bases from J, with 16 bases between.

The rearrangement joins TRBV6-6 to TRBJ2-2; 7 bases map to TRBD1. The germline V gene has CDR1 MNHNY and CDR2 SVGAGI (reference sequence). The CDR3 totals 15 residues. The J segment lost 1 base and the V segment lost 5 bases, leaving 4 bases of the junction unmatched. DNA for the CDR3: TGTGCCAGCAGTGCCCGGACAGGGAACACCGGGGAGCTGTTTTTT. The encoded protein is CASSARTGNTGELFF.

This sequence joins TRBV18 and TRBJ2-5; 10 bases map to TRBD1. The DNA end is a closer match to TRBJ2-7, so the J assignment may be wrong. The CDR3 spans 14 residues. CDR1 and CDR2 (germline): KGHSH, LQKENI. For the CDR3, the DNA is TGTGCCAGCTCGCCGGGACAGGGGTACTACGAGCAGTACTTC. Translation: CASSPGQGYYEQYF.

This rearrangement joins TRBV7-8 to TRBJ2-7, with 7 bases aligning to TRBD2. V lost 2 bases, J lost 0 bases, and 1 base stayed unmatched. This CDR3 contains 14 residues. CDR1 and CDR2 from the germline V gene are SGHVS and FQNEAQ. The CDR3 DNA is TGTGCCAGCAGCTTATGGGGGGGCTCCTACGAGCAGTACTTC. Amino acid sequence: CASSLWGGSYEQYF.

The genes are TRBV5-1 and TRBJ2-7; TRBD1 matches at 11 bases. Unmatched junction bases numbered 6, after V lost 5 bases and J lost 2 bases. The CDR3 runs 15 residues. CDR1 and CDR2 from the germline V gene are SGHRS and YFSETQ. The CDR3 here is CASRGGQGVAYEQYF. CDR3 DNA: TGCGCCAGCAGAGGGGGACAGGGGGTCGCCTACGAGCAGTACTTC.

This clone was found a few times. The chain recombines TRBV6-1 with TRBJ1-4; D is undetermined. Per the germline V gene, CDR1 is MNHNS and CDR2 is SASEGT. Trimming removed 1 base from V and 6 bases from J, with 15 bases in between. The CDR3 spans 16 residues. The CDR3 nucleotides read TGTGCCAGCAGTGAAGAGAGAGCAGCGAATGATGAAAAACTGTTTTTT. This gives the protein CASSEERAANDEKLFF.

The V gene is TRBV7-2, the J gene TRBJ2-7; D may be TRBD1 (5 bases). The germline V and J ends were trimmed by 4 bases and 1 base, with 8 bases remaining between them. CDR1 is SGHTA and CDR2 is FQGNSA in the germline V gene. This CDR3 has 13 amino acids. Here the CDR3 reads CASSYDRSYEQYF. The DNA for the CDR3 is TGTGCCAGCAGCTACGACAGATCCTACGAGCAGTACTTC.

Only one count was recorded for this clone. The chain uses TRBV29-1 and TRBJ2-7; D not resolved. V was pared by 4 bases and J by 2 bases, with 6 bases between. The CDR3 length is 11 residues. Germline V lookup: CDR1 SQVTM, CDR2 ANQGSEA. The CDR3 protein is CSVALTYEQYF. CDR3 in DNA: TGCAGCGTTGCTCTCACCTACGAGCAGTACTTC.

The chain recombines TRBV7-9 with TRBJ2-1, with 7 positions matching TRBD1. CDR3 length equals 14 residues. From germline, CDR1 is SEHNR and CDR2 FQNEAQ (reference sequence). With V trimmed by 3 bases and J by 9 bases, 8 bases remained unmatched. CDR3 coding DNA: TGTGCCAGCAGCTTTTCAGGGACAGAGAGTGAGCAGTTCTTC. Amino acid sequence: CASSFSGTESEQFF.

In its sample, this clone was seen many times. This chain uses TRBV5-4 with TRBJ2-7, with D perhaps TRBD1 (6 bases). The CDR3 has 14 amino acids. Deletions cut 4 bases from V and 3 bases from J, with 14 bases between. In germline, CDR1 is SGHNT, CDR2 YYREEE (reference sequence). This CDR3 is CASSPPDRLYEQYF. In DNA form, the CDR3 reads TGTGCCAGCAGCCCACCGGACAGACTCTACGAGCAGTACTTC. The whole variable domain, filled in from reference TRBV5-4 and TRBJ2-7, reads ETGVTQSPTHLIKTRGQQVTLRCSSQSGHNTVSWYQQALGQGPQFIFQYYREEENGRGNFPPRFSGLQFPNYSSELNVNALELDDSALYLCASSPPDRLYEQYFGPGTRLTVT.

This clone was recorded a few times. The chain carries TRBV5-8 and TRBJ1-5, with D possibly being TRBD1 (5 bases). This CDR3 is built from 14 residues. Germline V gene data show CDR1 as SGHTS and CDR2 as YDEGEE. Deletions cut 4 bases from V and 3 bases from J, with 11 bases between. This CDR3 reads CASSHGTVNQPQHF. As DNA, the CDR3 is TGTGCCAGCAGCCACGGGACGGTCAATCAGCCCCAGCATTTT.

This clone is a singleton in its sample. The chain joins TRBV28 to TRBJ2-3, with 8 positions matching TRBD2. The CDR3 spans 17 residues. Germline values: CDR1 MDHEN, CDR2 SYDVKM. V shed 4 bases, J shed 4 bases, and the junction held 13 bases outside the gene matches. CDR3 DNA sequence: TGTGCCAGCAGTTCGCCCACTTTGCGGGAGGTGGCAGATACGCAGTATTTT. Translated: CASSSPTLREVADTQYF.

V gene TRBV5-1 combines with J gene TRBJ2-7; 7 bases fit TRBD2. This CDR3 contains 15 residues. Germline V gives CDR1 SGHRS, CDR2 YFSETQ. The V segment lost 0 bases and the J segment 0 bases; nucleotides outside the gene matches: 3. For the CDR3, the DNA is TGCGCCAGCAGCTTGGACGGGAGGCCCTCCTACGAGCAGTACTTC. Residues: CASSLDGRPSYEQYF.